These 18 T cell receptor beta chains came from one sample sequenced in a study of blood T cell repertoires in COVID-19. Sequencing was performed with immunoSEQ multiplex PCR; in TCRdb, only in-frame clones are kept and a portion is missing. The repertoire holds about 73,000 clones, with around 83% as singletons. The sample was peripheral blood. These receptor sequences come from a man aged 45 to 65 with active COVID-19.

The chain employs TRBV2 and TRBJ2-5, with 16 bases aligning to TRBD2. The trim removed 5 bases at V and 1 base at J, leaving 4 bases unmatched. CDR3 length: 17 residues. The germline gives CDR1 SNHLY, CDR2 FYNNEI. CDR3 sequence (DNA): TGTGCCAGCAGTCGGGGGACTAGCGGGGGGGCCCAAGAGACCCAGTACTTC. Residues: CASSRGTSGGAQETQYF.

The rearrangement uses TRBV6-6 and TRBJ2-2; the D gene is possibly TRBD2 (6 bases). V gave up 10 bases and J gave up 6 bases, with 18 bases separating them. CDR1 and CDR2 (germline): MNHNY, SVGAGI (reference sequence). This CDR3 contains 14 residues. The CDR3: CATYPGLGAGELFF. CDR3 bases: TGTGCCACCTATCCGGGACTCGGGGCCGGGGAGCTGTTTTTT.

The J gene is TRBJ2-2, the V gene TRBV6-4, with 9 nucleotides matching TRBD2. This CDR3 is built from 16 residues. CDR1 and CDR2 from the germline V gene are MRHNA and SNTAGT. Trimming at V came to 2 bases and at J to 5 bases, leaving 6 bases not matched to a gene. This CDR3 is CASSDIAGGRTGELFF. Written as DNA, the CDR3 is TGTGCCAGCAGTGACATCGCGGGGGGGCGTACCGGGGAGCTGTTTTTT.

The rearrangement joins TRBV6-5 to TRBJ2-7; 8 bases are shared with TRBD1. The CDR3 extends over 12 amino acids. The junction had 0 bases not matched to a gene; V was cut back by 2 bases and J by 6 bases. CDR1 MNHEY and CDR2 SVGAGI come from the germline V gene. As DNA, the CDR3 is TGTGCCAGCAGTTACGACAGGGGCGAGCAGTACTTC. Amino acid sequence: CASSYDRGEQYF.

The chain is built from TRBV4-1 and TRBJ2-2; possible D gene TRBD2, 6 bases. The CDR3 length is 15 residues. Germline assignment: CDR1 MGHRA and CDR2 YSYEKL. Trimming took 8 bases from V and 2 from J, leaving 15 bases between them. The CDR3 reads CASSLGGTNTGELFF. CDR3 in DNA: TGCGCCAGCTCCCTGGGGGGAACTAACACCGGGGAGCTGTTTTTT.

This clone was seen a single time. The chain uses TRBV6-5 and TRBJ2-7, with TRBD2 identical over 9 bases. V dropped 6 bases and J dropped 0; count of bases not matched to a gene: 6. CDR1 and CDR2 (germline): MNHEY, SVGAGI. The CDR3 spans 15 residues. The DNA of the CDR3 is TGTGCCAGCAGGGGTAGCGGGGGTTCCTCCTACGAGCAGTACTTC. Its translation is CASRGSGGSSYEQYF.

Written as DNA, the CDR3 is TGCGCCAGCAGCTCCACACTTAGGGGGGGTCTGAACACTGAAGCTTTCTTT. Protein sequence: CASSSTLRGGLNTEAFF. The chain uses TRBV4-1 and TRBJ1-1; a weak D match, TRBD1 (6 bases). The CDR3 contains 17 residues. Germline V gives CDR1 MGHRA, CDR2 YSYEKL. V lost 5 bases and J 0 bases, leaving 19 bases between the germline ends.

Here the CDR3 reads CASSHSTGSGRNIQYF. The CDR3 nucleotides read TGCGCCAGCAGCCATAGTACGGGTAGCGGGAGAAACATTCAGTACTTC. The rearrangement links TRBV4-3 to TRBJ2-4, with 9 positions matching TRBD2. J gave up 6 bases and V 3 bases, and 9 bases lay outside the gene matches. The CDR3 is 16 amino acids. Germline CDR1 and CDR2: LGHNA and YSLEER.

CDR3 bases: TGTGCCAGCAGTGAAAGAGGAGGGGATTCACCCCTCCACTTT. Translation gives CASSERGGDSPLHF. This chain connects TRBV6-1 to TRBJ1-6, with D possibly TRBD1 on 5 matching bases. Germline V gene lookup returns CDR1 MNHNS and CDR2 SASEGT. CDR3 length: 14 amino acids. The V gene lost 2 bases and the J gene lost 8 bases, with 10 bases spanning the gap.

The chain recombines TRBV5-8 with TRBJ2-1; 8 bases fit TRBD1. V lost 4 bases, J lost 1 base, and 16 bases stayed unmatched. Germline CDR1 SGHTS, CDR2 YDEGEE. The CDR3 contains 19 residues. CDR3 DNA sequence: TGTGCCAGCAGCAGGGGCAGGGGGCGCCTTGAAGGTTCCTACAATGAGCAGTTCTTC. This encodes CASSRGRGRLEGSYNEQFF.

V gene TRBV9 combines with J gene TRBJ2-7; TRBD2 is a possible D gene (6 bases). Deletions cut 0 bases from V and 0 bases from J, with 13 bases between. Germline assignment: CDR1 SGDLS and CDR2 YYNGEE. The CDR3 runs 16 residues. DNA of the CDR3: TGTGCCAGCAGCGTAGGGGCGGGGTCAGGCTCCTACGAGCAGTACTTC. Residues: CASSVGAGSGSYEQYF.

The rearrangement joins TRBV27 to TRBJ1-3, with TRBD1 matching over 10 bases. The length of the CDR3 is 16 residues. The germline V gene has CDR1 MNHEY and CDR2 SMNVEV (reference sequence). Losses at the gene ends were 7 bases for V and 5 bases for J; bases not matched to a gene: 11. The CDR3 loop reads CASTSTGTGERNTIYF. The CDR3 nucleotides are TGTGCCAGCACGTCGACCGGGACAGGGGAAAGAAACACCATATATTTT.

The V gene is TRBV19, the J gene TRBJ1-2; D is undetermined. Per germline, CDR1 LNHDA and CDR2 SQIVND (reference sequence). This CDR3 spans 16 amino acids. Trimming removed 6 bases from V and 0 bases from J, with 17 bases in between. The CDR3 here is CASRTSWASTNYGYTF. The CDR3 coding sequence is TGTGCCAGTAGGACGAGCTGGGCCAGCACTAACTATGGCTACACCTTC.

J is TRBJ2-3 and V is TRBV6-5; the match to TRBD1 covers 9 bases. CDR1 and CDR2 from the germline V gene are MNHEY and SVGAGI. This CDR3 has 14 amino acids. V was clipped by 11 bases and J by 3 bases; unmatched bases: 9. The CDR3 nucleotides are TGTGCCGCCTCCGACAGGGGGGGGACAGATACGCAGTATTTT. Encoded protein: CAASDRGGTDTQYF.

This chain links TRBV4-2 with TRBJ1-5, with D uncertain. Germline lookup yields CDR1 LGHNA and CDR2 YNFKEQ. V was cut by 4 bases and J by 5 bases, with 18 bases left in between. The CDR3 spans 16 residues. The CDR3 nucleotides are TGTGCCAGCAGCCCCGCATCCCCGTACACCGATCAGCCCCAGCATTTT. Translating it yields CASSPASPYTDQPQHF.

CDR3 coding DNA: TGTGCCAGCAGTTCCATCCGGACTAGCGGGAGAAGCACAGATACGCAGTATTTT. Translation gives CASSSIRTSGRSTDTQYF. The rearrangement joins TRBV27 to TRBJ2-3; 13 nucleotides agree with TRBD2. The CDR3 contains 18 residues. The V and J ends lost 4 bases and 0 bases, in that order; junction bases with no gene match: 7. CDR1 and CDR2 (germline): MNHEY, SMNVEV (reference sequence).

The chain combines TRBV9 with TRBJ1-2, with D maybe TRBD1 (6 bases). Germline V gene lookup returns CDR1 SGDLS and CDR2 YYNGEE. This CDR3 is built from 15 residues. V was clipped by 3 bases and J by 4 bases, with 16 bases between them. The CDR3 is CASSARTDSFYGYTF. Written as DNA, the CDR3 is TGTGCCAGCAGCGCCCGGACAGATTCCTTCTATGGCTACACCTTC. The full variable domain, completed using reference TRBV9 and TRBJ1-2, is DSGVTQTPKHLITATGQRVTLRCSPRSGDLSVYWYQQSLDQGLQFLIQYYNGEERAKGNILERFSAQQFPDLHSELNLSSLELGDSALYFCASSARTDSFYGYTFGSGTRLTVV.

The sample holds one count of this clone. The genes are TRBV19 and TRBJ2-7; TRBD1 aligns across 9 bases. V shed 5 bases and J 2 bases; nucleotides not matched to a gene: 7. CDR1 LNHDA and CDR2 SQIVND come from the germline V gene (reference sequence). This CDR3 is 15 amino acids long. The CDR3 spells CASSGDRGGTYEQYF. The CDR3 DNA reads TGTGCCAGTAGTGGTGACAGGGGGGGAACCTACGAGCAGTACTTC. The full variable domain, completed using reference TRBV19 and TRBJ2-7, is DGGITQSPKYLFRKEGQNVTLSCEQNLNHDAMYWYRQDPGQGLRLIYYSQIVNDFQKGDIAEGYSVSREKKESFPLTVTSAQKNPTAFYLCASSGDRGGTYEQYFGPGTRLTVT.